These 32 T cell receptor beta chains originate from one sample sequenced in a study of T cells in Graves' hyperthyroidism and ophthalmopathy. What was amplified from RNA transcripts were TCR beta CDR3 regions. TCR CDR3 regions were first amplified by RT-PCR with HTBI primers. TCRdb re-derived calls from the multiplex PCR reads in MiXCR, one entry per CDR3 protein. The profile shows hundreds of thousands of distinct CDR3 sequences, over 20% of them singletons. The specimen was blood. The receptors derive from a middle-aged woman with Graves' ophthalmopathy.

This clonotype has just one count. This chain uses TRBV28 with TRBJ2-7; 7 bases fit TRBD1. The DNA end is a closer match to TRBJ2-1, so the J assignment may be wrong. Germline loops: CDR1 MDHEN, CDR2 SYDVKM. The length of the CDR3 is 16 residues. The CDR3 here is CASSFPPEQGSYEQFF. In DNA form, the CDR3 reads TGTGCCAGCAGTTTTCCACCGGAACAGGGGAGCTACGAGCAGTTCTTC.

This clonotype was seen at least ten times. The chain has TRBV11-2 and TRBJ2-7, with 11 bases matching TRBD2. V lost 5 bases and J lost 0; bases outside the gene matches: 9. CDR1 is SGHAT, CDR2 FQNNGV, per germline. This CDR3 spans 17 amino acids. This CDR3 reads CASSGLAGGKSSYEQYF. CDR3 bases: TGTGCCAGCAGCGGGCTAGCGGGAGGTAAAAGCTCCTACGAGCAGTACTTC.

This clonotype was seen many times. The rearrangement uses TRBV29-1 and TRBJ1-3; D possibly corresponds to TRBD1 (5 bases). This CDR3 region has 14 residues. V was trimmed by 3 bases and J by 0 bases, leaving 9 bases between them. The germline CDR1 and CDR2 sequences are SQVTM and ANQGSEA. This CDR3 is CSVERGVSGNTIYF. CDR3 in DNA: TGCAGCGTTGAGAGAGGGGTCTCTGGAAACACCATATATTTT.

This clonotype was counted at least ten times. This rearrangement joins TRBV6-1 to TRBJ1-1; TRBD1 agrees at 7 bases. Germline V gives CDR1 MNHNS, CDR2 SASEGT. V trimming: 4 bases; J trimming: 0 bases; junction bases outside the gene matches: 8. This CDR3 contains 16 residues. The CDR3 protein is CASSGPGTAMNTEAFF. CDR3 coding DNA: TGTGCCAGCAGTGGTCCAGGGACAGCCATGAACACTGAAGCTTTCTTT.

This clonotype came up many times. The CDR3 spells CASSPTGFEETQYF. For the CDR3, the DNA is TGTGCCAGCAGCCCCACGGGGTTTGAAGAGACCCAGTACTTC. The chain combines TRBV6-1 with TRBJ2-5; the D gene is possibly TRBD2 (5 bases). The CDR3 totals 14 residues. V gave up 6 bases and J gave up 3 bases, with 14 bases separating them. CDR1 and CDR2 (germline): MNHNS, SASEGT.

This clonotype appeared many times. The J gene is TRBJ2-7, the V gene TRBV5-1; 11 bases agree with TRBD1. V trimming: 6 bases; J trimming: 6 bases; junction bases outside the gene matches: 5. There are 13 residues in the CDR3. Germline loops: CDR1 SGHRS, CDR2 YFSETQ. Written as DNA, the CDR3 is TGCGCCAGCACCTGGACAGGGGGCCGCGAGCAGTACTTC. Translating gives CASTWTGGREQYF.

This rearrangement joins TRBV6-1 to TRBJ1-1; no clear D gene. Germline values: CDR1 MNHNS, CDR2 SASEGT. This CDR3 contains 16 residues. The germline V and J ends were trimmed by 7 bases and 8 bases, with 26 bases remaining between them. Here the CDR3 reads CASIPVGGFIFGEAFF. CDR3 sequence (DNA): TGTGCCAGCATACCGGTGGGAGGGTTTATCTTCGGGGAAGCTTTCTTT.

This clonotype appeared many times. The V and J genes are TRBV6-2 or TRBV6-3 and TRBJ1-5, with D hard to call. The CDR3 contains 14 residues. V was shortened by 4 bases and J by 9 bases, with 16 bases between the two germline ends. Germline-derived CDR1 and CDR2 are MNHEY and SVGEGT. This chain's CDR3 is CASSWEGGRTPQHF. The CDR3 bases are TGTGCCAGCAGTTGGGAGGGCGGTAGGACGCCCCAGCATTTT.

The chain joins TRBV3-1 to TRBJ2-5, with a possible D match to TRBD2 (6 bases). The ends were cut back, 1 base at V and 5 bases at J, with 11 bases in the middle. The CDR3 is 14 residues long. The germline gives CDR1 LGHDT, CDR2 YNNKEL (reference sequence). The CDR3 coding sequence is TGTGCCAGCAGCCAAGGCGGGATTGTGGAGACCCAGTACTTC. Amino acids: CASSQGGIVETQYF.

As to this clonotype: At one end, the junction sequence differs from germline, possibly due to a read error. The DNA for the CDR3 is TGTGCCACCATCAACGGACAGGGAGGCTACATCTTC. It specifies CATINGQGGYIF. J is TRBJ1-2 and V is TRBV15, with TRBD1 identical over 8 bases. This CDR3 has 12 residues. Germline CDR1 and CDR2: LNHNV and YYDKDF (reference sequence).

This clonotype showed up just a few times. The chain is built from TRBV12-3 or TRBV12-4 and TRBJ1-5; D unresolved. Trimming stripped 4 bases from V and 0 bases from J, with 7 bases between. This CDR3 has 14 residues. CDR3 sequence: CASSYSSSNQPQHF. The CDR3 DNA reads as TGTGCCAGCAGTTATTCCAGTAGCAATCAGCCCCAGCATTTT.

This clonotype was observed many times. This chain uses TRBV29-1 with TRBJ1-1, with D tentatively TRBD1 (6 bases). The CDR3 has 14 amino acids. The germline V gene has CDR1 SQVTM and CDR2 ANQGSEA. The V and J ends lost 4 bases and 0 bases respectively, with 12 bases between them. CDR3 nucleotides: TGCAGCGTTGGGGGGCGGGAGGTGAACACTGAAGCTTTCTTT. As protein: CSVGGREVNTEAFF.

Many counts were recorded for this clonotype. This rearrangement joins TRBV7-8 to TRBJ1-2, with D maybe TRBD1 (5 bases). The V and J ends lost 5 bases and 8 bases respectively, with 12 bases between them. Germline V lookup: CDR1 SGHVS, CDR2 FQNEAQ. The CDR3 is made up of 12 amino acids. DNA of the CDR3: TGTGCCAGCAGCACCGGGAGGACAGGCTACACCTTC. Translated, it gives CASSTGRTGYTF.

CDR3 DNA sequence: TGTGCCAGCAGTGCTGGGACAGGGCGACAAGAGACCCAGTACTTC. It translates to CASSAGTGRQETQYF. This chain uses TRBV6-1 with TRBJ2-5; TRBD1 matches at 9 bases. Trimming cost V 4 bases and J 2 bases; bases outside gene matches: 5. This CDR3 region has 15 residues. Germline CDR1 reads MNHNS; CDR2 reads SASEGT.

This clonotype came up many times. This chain links TRBV6-1 with TRBJ2-3; 7 bases are a match to TRBD1. V shed 5 bases, J shed 1 base, and the junction held 6 bases outside the gene matches. The CDR3 runs to 15 residues. Germline-derived CDR1 and CDR2 are MNHNS and SASEGT. The DNA of the CDR3 is TGTGCCAGCAGTCTGGGGACAGACGGCACAGATACGCAGTATTTT. Its protein is CASSLGTDGTDTQYF.

This clonotype has at least ten counts. The chain joins TRBV10-3 to TRBJ1-2; 12 positions match TRBD1. Germline V CDR1 and CDR2: ENHRY, SYGVKD. The CDR3 is made up of 13 amino acids. J was trimmed by 13 bases and V by 3 bases; bases with no gene match: 6. The CDR3 here is CAISDGRDRGPTF. CDR3 bases: TGTGCCATCAGTGACGGGCGGGACAGGGGGCCCACCTTC.

This clonotype has at least ten counts. The chain combines TRBV20-1 with TRBJ1-1; D unclear. The V end lost 2 bases, the J end lost 5 bases, and 9 bases lay between the germline ends. Germline-derived CDR1 and CDR2 are DFQATT and SNEGSKA (reference sequence). The CDR3 is 12 residues long. CDR3 DNA sequence: TGCAGTGCTAGACCCACGGAGACTGAAGCTTTCTTT. Its protein product is CSARPTETEAFF.

The chain is built from TRBV3-1 and TRBJ2-5, with 7 bases fitting TRBD2. The V gene end was trimmed by 3 bases and the J gene end by 13 bases; junction bases not matched to a gene: 11. This CDR3 comprises 13 residues. CDR1 LGHDT and CDR2 YNNKEL come from the germline V gene (reference sequence). The CDR3 spells CASSQGGSPRGYF. CDR3 nucleotides: TGTGCCAGCAGCCAGGGCGGGAGCCCGAGGGGGTACTTC.

This clonotype was recorded a few times. The chain combines TRBV20-1 with TRBJ2-5; D is ambiguous. The CDR3 runs to 14 residues. The V gene's germline CDR1 is DFQATT and CDR2 SNEGSKA (reference sequence). Trimming removed 0 bases at V and 0 bases at J, with 8 bases between. The CDR3 DNA sequence: TGCAGTGCTAGAGAGACCAGTAACCAAGAGACCCAGTACTTC. This gives the protein CSARETSNQETQYF.

Ten or more counts support this clonotype. The chain has TRBV3-1 and TRBJ1-1; no firm D call. The CDR3 is 15 amino acids. In germline, CDR1 is LGHDT, CDR2 YNNKEL (reference sequence). V was trimmed by 1 base and J by 0 bases, leaving 9 bases between them. The chain's CDR3 is CASSQGATLNTEAFF. The CDR3 region has the DNA TGTGCCAGCAGCCAAGGGGCCACCCTGAACACTGAAGCTTTCTTT.

This clonotype has ten or more counts. The chain couples TRBV30 to TRBJ2-1; D possibly uses TRBD1 or TRBD2 (5 bases each). With 5 bases removed from V and 7 bases from J, the gap between germline ends came to 12 bases. This CDR3 comprises 12 residues. Germline CDR1 is GTSNPN and CDR2 is SVGIG (reference sequence). CDR3 coding DNA: TGTGCCTGGGACCTTGGGGGAAATGAGCAGTTCTTC. As protein: CAWDLGGNEQFF. Full variable domain (missing parts from reference TRBV30 and TRBJ2-1): SQTIHQWPATLVQPVGSPLSLECTVEGTSNPNLYWYRQAAGRGLQLLFYSVGIGQISSEVPQNLSASRPQDRQFILSSKKLLLSDSGFYLCAWDLGGNEQFFGPGTRLTVL.

V usage is TRBV20-1 and J usage is TRBJ2-7; a weak D match, TRBD1 (6 bases). Germline V gene lookup returns CDR1 DFQATT and CDR2 SNEGSKA (reference sequence). Trimming shortened V by 6 bases and J by 3 bases, and 9 bases separated the two germline ends. This CDR3 spans 11 amino acids. The CDR3: CSANRDYEQYF. The CDR3 DNA is TGCAGTGCCAACAGGGACTACGAGCAGTACTTC.

CDR3 coding DNA: TGTGCCAGCAGTGAAAGTAAGGCTGGGGTCCAAGAGACCCAGTACTTC. Protein sequence: CASSESKAGVQETQYF. This chain links TRBV6-1 with TRBJ2-5; no firm D call. V was cut by 2 bases and J by 1 base, with 14 bases left in between. Germline V gene data show CDR1 as MNHNS and CDR2 as SASEGT. CDR3 length: 16 amino acids.

This chain connects TRBV6-1 to TRBJ1-5, with D hard to call. Trimming took off 2 bases at V and 6 bases at J, with 11 bases between the two ends. Germline values: CDR1 MNHNS, CDR2 SASEGT. This CDR3 is 14 amino acids long. CDR3 region: CASSESIGPQPQHF. Here the CDR3 DNA reads TGTGCCAGCAGTGAAAGCATCGGACCTCAGCCCCAGCATTTT.

The chain uses TRBV6-2 or TRBV6-3 and TRBJ2-7, with 8 bases matching TRBD1. The CDR3 spans 12 residues. V was clipped by 5 bases and J by 11 bases; unmatched bases: 8. Germline lookup yields CDR1 MNHEY and CDR2 SVGEGT. CDR3 amino acids: CASSGDRLEEYF. The CDR3 region has the DNA TGTGCCAGCAGTGGGGACAGGTTGGAGGAGTACTTC.

This clonotype was observed at least ten times. V usage is TRBV28 and J usage is TRBJ2-7; 9 bases match TRBD1. V lost 5 bases and J lost 4; bases outside the gene matches: 9. Germline V gene data show CDR1 as MDHEN and CDR2 as SYDVKM. The CDR3 spans 15 residues. This chain's CDR3 is CASSLTGGAEYEQYF. As DNA, the CDR3 is TGTGCCAGCAGTCTAACAGGGGGCGCGGAGTACGAGCAGTACTTC.

This clonotype was observed many times. The V gene is TRBV6-1, the J gene TRBJ2-2; D tentatively fits TRBD1 or TRBD2 (5 bases each). Germline V gives CDR1 MNHNS, CDR2 SASEGT. The ends were cut back, 6 bases at V and 0 bases at J, with 11 bases in the middle. The CDR3 is 15 amino acids. For the CDR3, the DNA is TGTGCCAGCAGGGCCGGGACCGCGAACACCGGGGAGCTGTTTTTT. Translation gives CASRAGTANTGELFF.

In regard to this clonotype: This could be a read error, since a much larger clone is one nucleotide away. The rearrangement links TRBV7-9 to TRBJ2-7; 7 positions match TRBD2. CDR1 is SEHNR and CDR2 is FQNEAQ in the germline V gene (reference sequence). With V trimmed by 5 bases and J by 5 bases, 12 bases remained unmatched. The CDR3 sequence is 15 residues long. The CDR3 loop reads CASSPPAGAPHEQYF. CDR3 nucleotides: TGTGCCAGCAGCCCCCCGGCGGGAGCGCCTCACGAGCAGTACTTC.

The chain carries TRBV30 and TRBJ2-2; D is uncertain. Germline loops: CDR1 GTSNPN, CDR2 SVGIG (reference sequence). Between the trimmed V and J ends, which lost 1 base and 7 bases, there was a span of 4 bases. The CDR3 extends over 11 amino acids. CDR3 bases: TGTGCCTGGAGTGCTGGCGGGGAGCTGTTTTTT. Translated: CAWSAGGELFF.

This clonotype occurred many times. V gene TRBV4-2 combines with J gene TRBJ1-1, with a tentative D call TRBD1 (6 bases). With 3 bases removed from V and 3 bases from J, the gap between germline ends came to 11 bases. The CDR3 sequence is 14 residues long. Germline V gene data show CDR1 as LGHNA and CDR2 as YNFKEQ. Written as DNA, the CDR3 is TGTGCCAGCAGCCACCAGGGGAGAGACACTGAAGCTTTCTTT. Translating it yields CASSHQGRDTEAFF.

The CDR3 coding sequence is TGTGCCAGCAGTCTCACCAACTGGGGGGCGAAAGAGACCCAGTACTTC. Translation: CASSLTNWGAKETQYF. The rearrangement uses TRBV6-1 and TRBJ2-5; D possibly uses TRBD1 or TRBD2 (6 bases each). Trimming stripped 5 bases from V and 3 bases from J, with 19 bases between. The CDR3 is 16 residues long. Per the germline V gene, CDR1 is MNHNS and CDR2 is SASEGT.

This clonotype was seen a few times. The chain recombines TRBV15 with TRBJ2-7, with 8 nucleotides matching TRBD1. The CDR3 runs 17 residues. J gave up 5 bases and V 0 bases, and 12 bases lay outside the gene matches. CDR1 is LNHNV, CDR2 YYDKDF, per germline (reference sequence). As DNA, the CDR3 is TGTGCCACCAGCAGAGACGGGACAGGTGGTGTTGGGCACGAGCAGTACTTC. Protein: CATSRDGTGGVGHEQYF.